This T cell receptor (beta chain) was retrieved from a study of beta chain features in type 1 diabetes. As for this clone: Its antigen is unidentified.

Study-level results: High TCR expression in some cells could lead to their over-representation in cDNA sequencing.

Sequencing targeted expressed TCRB transcripts, as all isolated RNA had been reverse transcribed. Method: immunoSEQ multiplex PCR; TCRdb's copy keeps in-frame clones and lacks some. The data contain a few hundred thousand clones, less than 20% of them singletons. This CDR3 has 15 residues. Germline V gene sequence: CDR1 GTSNPN, CDR2 SVGIG (reference sequence). Trimming took 2 bases from V and 2 from J, leaving 13 bases between them. Stem cell-like memory, regulatory, central memory and naive CD4+ cells were sorted via CD45RO/CCR7/CD25/CD127/CD95/CD27. The sequencing sample was made of naive CD4+ T cells from blood. The sequence came from a woman between 18 and 29 years old in good health. The gene calls are TRBV30 and TRBJ1-5, with D possibly being TRBD1 (5 bases). The CDR3 region is CAWSRAGKGNQPQHF. The CDR3 nucleotides are TGTGCCTGGAGTCGGGCAGGGAAGGGCAATCAGCCCCAGCATTTT.